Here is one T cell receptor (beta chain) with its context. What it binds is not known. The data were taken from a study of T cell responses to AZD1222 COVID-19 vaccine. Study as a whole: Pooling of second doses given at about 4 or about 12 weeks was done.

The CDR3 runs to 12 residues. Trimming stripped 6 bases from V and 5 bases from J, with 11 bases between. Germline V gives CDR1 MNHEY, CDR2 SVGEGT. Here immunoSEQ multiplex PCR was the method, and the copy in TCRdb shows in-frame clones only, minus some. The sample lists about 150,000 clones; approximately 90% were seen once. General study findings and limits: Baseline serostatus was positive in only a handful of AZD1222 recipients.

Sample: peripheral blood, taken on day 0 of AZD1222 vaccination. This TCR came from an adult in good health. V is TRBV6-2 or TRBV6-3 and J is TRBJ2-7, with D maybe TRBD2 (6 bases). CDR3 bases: TGTGCCAGCAGCCCGGGGGTCCACGAGCAGTACTTC. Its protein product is CASSPGVHEQYF.